The clone carrying this T cell receptor (beta chain) was counted a few times. A read error may produce the germline difference seen at one junction end. The source of the sample is a study of human T cells and chemical hapten exposure. This CDR3 region has 18 residues. Per the germline V gene, CDR1 is MDHEN and CDR2 is SYDVKM. Time point indicated: patch test 2, 6 weeks after DPC sensitization. Treatment of the sample: therapeutic diphenylcyclopropenone sensitization with weekly scalp DPC. The template was total RNA from unfractionated whole blood. TCRdb re-derived calls from the RACE reads in MiXCR, one entry per CDR3 protein. This table has about 42,000 distinct CDR3 sequences, approximately 9.7% appearing once.

The starting material was whole blood, obtained in connection with sensitization to the hapten diphenylcyclopropenone (DPC). V gene TRBV28 combines with J gene TRBJ1-6, with 7 nucleotides matching TRBD1. This TCR came from a woman aged 25 to 45 with alopecia areata. Some clones in this sample may be carry-over from other donors' samples. The CDR3 bases are TGTGCCACCAGTAATCGAGTAGGTTACAGGGGCGCTAATTCACCCCTCCACTTT. This sequence encodes CATSNRVGYRGANSPLHF.